This T cell receptor (beta chain) was recorded in a study of blood T cell repertoires in COVID-19. Of note for this clone: The junction shows a germline mismatch at one end, possibly a read error.

The repertoire was sequenced with immunoSEQ multiplex PCR; TCRdb's copy has only in-frame clones and lacks some. The data hold around 100,000 clones, with around 85% observed a single time. The CDR3 covers 16 residues. The germline V gene has CDR1 KGHSH and CDR2 LQKENI. V usage is TRBV18 and J usage is TRBJ2-2, with D tentatively TRBD2 (7 bases). This sequence originates from an older woman with acute or convalescent COVID-19. Sequencing input: peripheral blood. CDR3 loop: CASSPPGGPKTGELFF. CDR3 sequence (DNA): TGTGCCAGCTCACCACCGGGGGGGCCGAAAACCGGGGAGCTGTTTTTT.